This T cell receptor (beta chain) was sequenced during a study of blood T cell repertoires in COVID-19. Germline V CDR1 and CDR2: SGHKS, YYEKEE (reference sequence). Trimming cost V 4 bases and J 0 bases, with 17 bases left between them. This CDR3 comprises 18 residues. In the study's own analysis: By means of reference gene primer amplification, nucleated cell counts were estimated. Using immunoSEQ multiplex PCR, the repertoire was profiled, and TCRdb retains in-frame clones only, with some absent. The DNA gave D and trimming, while V, J and clone size come from that table. The sample yields 150,000 to 200,000 clones, around 73% seen once. Those who participated ranged in age from 18 to 89 years and resided in about two dozen US areas. Cohorts were determined from participant-reported clinical history.

The receptor was derived from a woman aged 50 to 60 who had recovered from COVID-19. The specimen was PBMCs or T cells enriched from blood (not recorded which). The rearrangement joins TRBV5-5 to TRBJ2-6; tentatively, D is TRBD1 (6 bases). The CDR3 is CASSRERDTSSGANVLTF. In DNA, the CDR3 is TGTGCCAGCAGCCGAGAGAGGGACACCAGCTCTGGGGCCAACGTCCTGACTTTC.